A single sample gave rise to the 28 T cell receptor beta chains below, sequenced in a study of T cell changes during pregnancy in multiple sclerosis. The repertoire was sequenced with immunoSEQ multiplex PCR; TCRdb's copy has only in-frame clones and lacks some. The table lists approximately 73,000 clones, over 85% of them singletons. The sample was CD4+ T cells from peripheral blood mononuclear cells, taken before pregnancy. The receptors were gathered from a female donor with multiple sclerosis, enrolled in a pregnancy study.

The chain employs TRBV5-1 and TRBJ2-3, with 8 bases fitting TRBD2. Germline V gene data show CDR1 as SGHRS and CDR2 as YFSETQ. This CDR3 has 15 amino acids. The trim removed 3 bases at V and 2 bases at J, leaving 5 bases unmatched. CDR3 in amino acids: CASSSTSGPTDTQYF. CDR3 in DNA: TGCGCCAGCAGCTCTACTAGCGGACCCACAGATACGCAGTATTTT. The full variable domain, rest sourced from reference TRBV5-1 and TRBJ2-3, is KAGVTQTPRYLIKTRGQQVTLSCSPISGHRSVSWYQQTPGQGLQFLFEYFSETQRNKGNFPGRFSGRQFSNSRSEMNVSTLELGDSALYLCASSSTSGPTDTQYFGPGTRLTVL.

The rearrangement links TRBV5-1 to TRBJ1-4; 8 bases are shared with TRBD1. J lost 0 bases, V lost 4 bases, and 2 bases had no gene match. Germline V lookup: CDR1 SGHRS, CDR2 YFSETQ. This CDR3 contains 15 residues. This chain's CDR3 is CASSRDRPTNEKLFF. Written as DNA, the CDR3 is TGCGCCAGCAGCCGGGACAGGCCAACTAATGAAAAACTGTTTTTT.

The table lists this clone with a count of one. The chain combines TRBV18 with TRBJ2-5; TRBD1 is a possible D gene (6 bases). V was clipped by 3 bases and J by 1 base, with 12 bases between them. The CDR3 extends over 15 amino acids. Germline values: CDR1 KGHSH, CDR2 LQKENI. The DNA for the CDR3 is TGTGCCAGCTCACCCCTGAGGGGGATCCAAGAGACCCAGTACTTC. This translates into CASSPLRGIQETQYF.

DNA for the CDR3: TGCGCCAGCAGCCAAGAGCCACAGAACAACTATGGCTACACCTTC. Translating it yields CASSQEPQNNYGYTF. The rearrangement joins TRBV4-1 to TRBJ1-2; D is undetermined. CDR3 size: 15 residues. Germline V gene data show CDR1 as MGHRA and CDR2 as YSYEKL. V shed 0 bases and J shed 2 bases, with 10 bases lying between them.

The sample holds one count of this clone. The chain links TRBV15 to TRBJ1-4; D is possibly TRBD1 (5 bases). Germline V gives CDR1 LNHNV, CDR2 YYDKDF (reference sequence). This CDR3 contains 17 residues. V was trimmed by 0 bases and J by 6 bases, leaving 17 bases between them. DNA of the CDR3: TGTGCCACCAGCAGAGATCGGGGGGATAGTGAATATGAAAAACTGTTTTTT. Translation: CATSRDRGDSEYEKLFF.

The rearrangement links TRBV2 to TRBJ1-5; D is unclear. The CDR3 spans 13 residues. Germline CDR1 SNHLY, CDR2 FYNNEI. Trimming shortened V by 7 bases and J by 0 bases, and 7 bases separated the two germline ends. DNA for the CDR3: TGTGCCAGCAAACGGTTTAGCAATCAGCCCCAGCATTTT. Its translation: CASKRFSNQPQHF. The complete variable domain, with remaining parts taken from reference TRBV2 and TRBJ1-5, reads EPEVTQTPSHQVTQMGQEVILRCVPISNHLYFYWYRQILGQKVEFLVSFYNNEISEKSEIFDDQFSVERPDGSNFTLKIRSTKLEDSAMYFCASKRFSNQPQHFGDGTRLSIL.

In nucleotides, the CDR3 is TGTGCCAGCAGTCAGAGACAGGTCCTTAACTATGGCTACACCTTC. This encodes CASSQRQVLNYGYTF. The chain has TRBV6-6 and TRBJ1-2, with D possibly being TRBD1 (6 bases). The CDR3 is made up of 15 amino acids. Looked up from germline, CDR1 is MNHNY and CDR2 is SVGAGI (reference sequence). Trimming pared 5 bases from V and 1 base from J, leaving 14 bases between.

This chain connects TRBV6-5 to TRBJ1-1, with 7 nucleotides matching TRBD1. The ends lost 5 bases at V and 5 bases at J; junction bases unmatched: 11. Germline CDR1 MNHEY, CDR2 SVGAGI. The CDR3 loop spans 15 amino acids. CDR3 amino acids: CASSRLTGADTEAFF. As DNA, the CDR3 is TGTGCCAGCAGTCGACTCACAGGGGCGGATACTGAAGCTTTCTTT.

The chain's CDR3 is CASRLQGSSYEQYF. The CDR3 nucleotides read TGTGCCAGCAGACTACAGGGGAGCTCCTACGAGCAGTACTTC. The V gene is TRBV2, the J gene TRBJ2-7; TRBD1 matches at 7 bases. Germline V gene lookup returns CDR1 SNHLY and CDR2 FYNNEI. CDR3 length equals 14 residues. Trimming cost V 6 bases and J 0 bases; bases outside gene matches: 5. The full variable domain, completed using reference TRBV2 and TRBJ2-7, is EPEVTQTPSHQVTQMGQEVILRCVPISNHLYFYWYRQILGQKVEFLVSFYNNEISEKSEIFDDQFSVERPDGSNFTLKIRSTKLEDSAMYFCASRLQGSSYEQYFGPGTRLTVT.

This chain uses TRBV19 with TRBJ2-7; 8 bases are a match to TRBD1. V lost 11 bases and J lost 3; bases outside the gene matches: 9. The CDR3 spans 13 residues. Germline V gene data show CDR1 as LNHDA and CDR2 as SQIVND (reference sequence). The CDR3 coding sequence is TGTGCCGCATCTTCCGGGACAGGCTACGAGCAGTACTTC. It yields the protein CAASSGTGYEQYF. The full variable domain, with the rest looked up from reference TRBV19 and TRBJ2-7, is DGGITQSPKYLFRKEGQNVTLSCEQNLNHDAMYWYRQDPGQGLRLIYYSQIVNDFQKGDIAEGYSVSREKKESFPLTVTSAQKNPTAFYLCAASSGTGYEQYFGPGTRLTVT.

The chain has TRBV28 and TRBJ2-7; the D gene is possibly TRBD2 (6 bases). The V gene lost 6 bases and the J gene lost 3 bases, with 18 bases spanning the gap. The CDR3 is made up of 15 amino acids. The germline V gene has CDR1 MDHEN and CDR2 SYDVKM. The CDR3, as DNA: TGTGCCAGCAGCCTGGGGGGACGGGCCATCTACGAGCAGTACTTC. It encodes CASSLGGRAIYEQYF.

The chain links TRBV5-1 to TRBJ2-1; D gene uncertain. V was clipped by 0 bases and J by 9 bases, with 7 bases between them. Germline CDR1 SGHRS, CDR2 YFSETQ. This CDR3 comprises 12 residues. DNA for the CDR3: TGCGCCAGCAGCTTGGGTTTAGCTGAGCAGTTCTTC. This gives the protein CASSLGLAEQFF.

The rearrangement joins TRBV7-3 to TRBJ2-3, with 10 nucleotides matching TRBD2. V gave up 6 bases and J gave up 7 bases; unmatched junction bases: 10. This CDR3 contains 15 residues. Germline CDR1 and CDR2: SGHTA and FQGTGA. The CDR3 loop reads CASSSAGGNDHTQYF. In DNA, the CDR3 is TGTGCCAGCAGTTCAGCGGGGGGGAACGACCATACGCAGTATTTT.

This chain uses TRBV2 with TRBJ2-1; D uncertain. This CDR3 has 15 amino acids. The V end lost 0 bases, the J end lost 7 bases, and 13 bases lay between the germline ends. CDR1 SNHLY and CDR2 FYNNEI come from the germline V gene. DNA of the CDR3: TGTGCCAGCAGTGAAGCTGAGCGCATGGTGAATGAGCAGTTCTTC. This codes for CASSEAERMVNEQFF.

V gene TRBV28 combines with J gene TRBJ2-3, with 10 bases fitting TRBD1. CDR3 length equals 17 residues. The V and J ends lost 4 bases and 4 bases, in that order; junction bases with no gene match: 11. Germline CDR1 and CDR2: MDHEN and SYDVKM. The CDR3 region has the DNA TGTGCCAGCAGTTCATCGGCAATGACAGGGGGCTCAGATACGCAGTATTTT. Translated: CASSSSAMTGGSDTQYF.

The chain combines TRBV23-1 with TRBJ2-5; 8 bases match TRBD1. TRBV23-1 is designated an ORF whose function remains uncertain. This CDR3 region has 15 residues. The V segment lost 2 bases and the J segment 5 bases; nucleotides outside the gene matches: 7. CDR3 nucleotide sequence: TGCGCCAGCAGTCAACCCGACAGGGGTTTGGAGACCCAGTACTTC. It translates to CASSQPDRGLETQYF.

In this sample, this clone turned up once. This chain uses TRBV4-2 with TRBJ2-5, with TRBD1 as a possible D gene (5 bases). The germline V and J ends were trimmed by 6 bases and 2 bases, with 16 bases remaining between them. CDR1 LGHNA and CDR2 YNFKEQ come from the germline V gene. This CDR3 is built from 15 residues. The CDR3 DNA follows: TGTGCCAGCAGACCAACGGGCAGGGAACAAGAGACCCAGTACTTC. Amino acid sequence: CASRPTGREQETQYF.

The chain combines TRBV6-5 with TRBJ1-1, with D possibly TRBD1 on 5 matching bases. The CDR3 length is 13 residues. Trimming took off 8 bases at V and 4 bases at J, with 14 bases between the two ends. Germline lookup yields CDR1 MNHEY and CDR2 SVGAGI. CDR3 coding DNA: TGTGCCAGCTCTAAAGGGGCCGGCACTGAAGCTTTCTTT. Protein: CASSKGAGTEAFF.

This clone was picked up a small number of times. The rearrangement links TRBV30 to TRBJ1-1, with D possibly matching TRBD1 (5 bases). Trimming pared 0 bases from V and 11 bases from J, leaving 16 bases between. This CDR3 has 13 residues. Germline V gives CDR1 GTSNPN, CDR2 SVGIG (reference sequence). The CDR3 here is CAWSVLSQGAAFF. The CDR3 DNA sequence: TGTGCCTGGAGTGTACTTAGTCAGGGCGCGGCTTTCTTT.

This clone was observed once. The chain links TRBV7-2 to TRBJ2-7; 7 bases are shared with TRBD1. Germline V gene sequence: CDR1 SGHTA, CDR2 FQGNSA. The CDR3 covers 15 residues. V was clipped by 3 bases and J by 1 base; unmatched bases: 6. In DNA form, the CDR3 reads TGTGCCAGCAGCTTTAAGGGGGCGGCTTCCTACGAGCAGTACTTC. Its translation: CASSFKGAASYEQYF.

The chain links TRBV7-9 to TRBJ2-7; 10 bases agree with TRBD1. CDR1 SEHNR and CDR2 FQNEAQ come from the germline V gene (reference sequence). This CDR3 is built from 13 residues. The V gene end was trimmed by 5 bases and the J gene end by 6 bases; junction bases not matched to a gene: 4. The CDR3 bases are TGTGCCAGCAGCACCGGGACAGGGGTCGAGCAGTACTTC. The encoded protein is CASSTGTGVEQYF.

The rearrangement uses TRBV5-6 and TRBJ1-4, with D perhaps TRBD1 (6 bases). The CDR3 sequence is 14 residues long. The ends were cut back, 4 bases at V and 8 bases at J, with 15 bases in the middle. Germline lookup yields CDR1 SGHDT and CDR2 YYEEEE. DNA for the CDR3: TGTGCCAGCAGCGGTTGGGCAGGGGCCGAAAAACTGTTTTTT. It translates to CASSGWAGAEKLFF.

V gene TRBV29-1 combines with J gene TRBJ2-7, with TRBD2 as a possible D gene (6 bases). The V gene's germline CDR1 is SQVTM and CDR2 ANQGSEA. The V gene lost 3 bases and the J gene lost 2 bases, with 8 bases spanning the gap. The CDR3 loop spans 12 amino acids. CDR3 nucleotides: TGCAGCGTTGAGGAGGGTGCCTACGAGCAGTACTTC. Protein product: CSVEEGAYEQYF.

The chain combines TRBV5-1 with TRBJ2-1; the match to TRBD2 covers 7 bases. This CDR3 has 15 residues. Germline V CDR1 and CDR2: SGHRS, YFSETQ. Losses at the gene ends were 1 base for V and 3 bases for J; bases not matched to a gene: 4. In DNA, the CDR3 is TGCGCCAGCAGCTTGAGACCGGGAGGCTACAATGAGCAGTTCTTC. Amino acid sequence: CASSLRPGGYNEQFF.

This clone is a singleton in its sample. This chain links TRBV28 with TRBJ2-7; TRBD2 aligns across 7 bases. Germline values: CDR1 MDHEN, CDR2 SYDVKM. This CDR3 has 14 residues. Trimming took 7 bases from V and 3 from J; bases not matched to a gene: 9. CDR3 in DNA: TGTGCCAGCATAGGGGACTACGTGGGCTACGAGCAGTACTTC. The encoded protein is CASIGDYVGYEQYF.

The chain joins TRBV15 to TRBJ1-4, with D possibly matching TRBD1 (6 bases). The V end lost 4 bases, the J end lost 3 bases, and 9 bases lay between the germline ends. This CDR3 is 14 amino acids long. Germline-derived CDR1 and CDR2 are LNHNV and YYDKDF (reference sequence). The DNA of the CDR3 is TGTGCCACCAGCATAACAGGGCCTAATGAAAAACTGTTTTTT. Translated: CATSITGPNEKLFF.

On this clone: A junction boundary mismatches the germline segment, possibly from a read error. V usage is TRBV27 and J usage is TRBJ1-2; 7 bases match TRBD1. The CDR3 loop spans 14 amino acids. Germline values: CDR1 MNHEY, CDR2 SMNVEV (reference sequence). The chain's CDR3 is CASSFLGTAYSYTF. The DNA of the CDR3 is TGTGCCAGCAGTTTCTTAGGGACAGCCTATAGCTACACCTTC.

This chain connects TRBV4-1 to TRBJ2-7; 9 bases fit TRBD1. Per germline, CDR1 MGHRA and CDR2 YSYEKL. With 2 bases clipped from V and 3 bases from J, the junction kept 8 bases outside the gene matches. The CDR3 is made up of 16 amino acids. The CDR3 protein is CASSQLPGQGIYEQYF. CDR3 in DNA: TGCGCCAGCAGCCAACTCCCGGGACAGGGCATCTACGAGCAGTACTTC.